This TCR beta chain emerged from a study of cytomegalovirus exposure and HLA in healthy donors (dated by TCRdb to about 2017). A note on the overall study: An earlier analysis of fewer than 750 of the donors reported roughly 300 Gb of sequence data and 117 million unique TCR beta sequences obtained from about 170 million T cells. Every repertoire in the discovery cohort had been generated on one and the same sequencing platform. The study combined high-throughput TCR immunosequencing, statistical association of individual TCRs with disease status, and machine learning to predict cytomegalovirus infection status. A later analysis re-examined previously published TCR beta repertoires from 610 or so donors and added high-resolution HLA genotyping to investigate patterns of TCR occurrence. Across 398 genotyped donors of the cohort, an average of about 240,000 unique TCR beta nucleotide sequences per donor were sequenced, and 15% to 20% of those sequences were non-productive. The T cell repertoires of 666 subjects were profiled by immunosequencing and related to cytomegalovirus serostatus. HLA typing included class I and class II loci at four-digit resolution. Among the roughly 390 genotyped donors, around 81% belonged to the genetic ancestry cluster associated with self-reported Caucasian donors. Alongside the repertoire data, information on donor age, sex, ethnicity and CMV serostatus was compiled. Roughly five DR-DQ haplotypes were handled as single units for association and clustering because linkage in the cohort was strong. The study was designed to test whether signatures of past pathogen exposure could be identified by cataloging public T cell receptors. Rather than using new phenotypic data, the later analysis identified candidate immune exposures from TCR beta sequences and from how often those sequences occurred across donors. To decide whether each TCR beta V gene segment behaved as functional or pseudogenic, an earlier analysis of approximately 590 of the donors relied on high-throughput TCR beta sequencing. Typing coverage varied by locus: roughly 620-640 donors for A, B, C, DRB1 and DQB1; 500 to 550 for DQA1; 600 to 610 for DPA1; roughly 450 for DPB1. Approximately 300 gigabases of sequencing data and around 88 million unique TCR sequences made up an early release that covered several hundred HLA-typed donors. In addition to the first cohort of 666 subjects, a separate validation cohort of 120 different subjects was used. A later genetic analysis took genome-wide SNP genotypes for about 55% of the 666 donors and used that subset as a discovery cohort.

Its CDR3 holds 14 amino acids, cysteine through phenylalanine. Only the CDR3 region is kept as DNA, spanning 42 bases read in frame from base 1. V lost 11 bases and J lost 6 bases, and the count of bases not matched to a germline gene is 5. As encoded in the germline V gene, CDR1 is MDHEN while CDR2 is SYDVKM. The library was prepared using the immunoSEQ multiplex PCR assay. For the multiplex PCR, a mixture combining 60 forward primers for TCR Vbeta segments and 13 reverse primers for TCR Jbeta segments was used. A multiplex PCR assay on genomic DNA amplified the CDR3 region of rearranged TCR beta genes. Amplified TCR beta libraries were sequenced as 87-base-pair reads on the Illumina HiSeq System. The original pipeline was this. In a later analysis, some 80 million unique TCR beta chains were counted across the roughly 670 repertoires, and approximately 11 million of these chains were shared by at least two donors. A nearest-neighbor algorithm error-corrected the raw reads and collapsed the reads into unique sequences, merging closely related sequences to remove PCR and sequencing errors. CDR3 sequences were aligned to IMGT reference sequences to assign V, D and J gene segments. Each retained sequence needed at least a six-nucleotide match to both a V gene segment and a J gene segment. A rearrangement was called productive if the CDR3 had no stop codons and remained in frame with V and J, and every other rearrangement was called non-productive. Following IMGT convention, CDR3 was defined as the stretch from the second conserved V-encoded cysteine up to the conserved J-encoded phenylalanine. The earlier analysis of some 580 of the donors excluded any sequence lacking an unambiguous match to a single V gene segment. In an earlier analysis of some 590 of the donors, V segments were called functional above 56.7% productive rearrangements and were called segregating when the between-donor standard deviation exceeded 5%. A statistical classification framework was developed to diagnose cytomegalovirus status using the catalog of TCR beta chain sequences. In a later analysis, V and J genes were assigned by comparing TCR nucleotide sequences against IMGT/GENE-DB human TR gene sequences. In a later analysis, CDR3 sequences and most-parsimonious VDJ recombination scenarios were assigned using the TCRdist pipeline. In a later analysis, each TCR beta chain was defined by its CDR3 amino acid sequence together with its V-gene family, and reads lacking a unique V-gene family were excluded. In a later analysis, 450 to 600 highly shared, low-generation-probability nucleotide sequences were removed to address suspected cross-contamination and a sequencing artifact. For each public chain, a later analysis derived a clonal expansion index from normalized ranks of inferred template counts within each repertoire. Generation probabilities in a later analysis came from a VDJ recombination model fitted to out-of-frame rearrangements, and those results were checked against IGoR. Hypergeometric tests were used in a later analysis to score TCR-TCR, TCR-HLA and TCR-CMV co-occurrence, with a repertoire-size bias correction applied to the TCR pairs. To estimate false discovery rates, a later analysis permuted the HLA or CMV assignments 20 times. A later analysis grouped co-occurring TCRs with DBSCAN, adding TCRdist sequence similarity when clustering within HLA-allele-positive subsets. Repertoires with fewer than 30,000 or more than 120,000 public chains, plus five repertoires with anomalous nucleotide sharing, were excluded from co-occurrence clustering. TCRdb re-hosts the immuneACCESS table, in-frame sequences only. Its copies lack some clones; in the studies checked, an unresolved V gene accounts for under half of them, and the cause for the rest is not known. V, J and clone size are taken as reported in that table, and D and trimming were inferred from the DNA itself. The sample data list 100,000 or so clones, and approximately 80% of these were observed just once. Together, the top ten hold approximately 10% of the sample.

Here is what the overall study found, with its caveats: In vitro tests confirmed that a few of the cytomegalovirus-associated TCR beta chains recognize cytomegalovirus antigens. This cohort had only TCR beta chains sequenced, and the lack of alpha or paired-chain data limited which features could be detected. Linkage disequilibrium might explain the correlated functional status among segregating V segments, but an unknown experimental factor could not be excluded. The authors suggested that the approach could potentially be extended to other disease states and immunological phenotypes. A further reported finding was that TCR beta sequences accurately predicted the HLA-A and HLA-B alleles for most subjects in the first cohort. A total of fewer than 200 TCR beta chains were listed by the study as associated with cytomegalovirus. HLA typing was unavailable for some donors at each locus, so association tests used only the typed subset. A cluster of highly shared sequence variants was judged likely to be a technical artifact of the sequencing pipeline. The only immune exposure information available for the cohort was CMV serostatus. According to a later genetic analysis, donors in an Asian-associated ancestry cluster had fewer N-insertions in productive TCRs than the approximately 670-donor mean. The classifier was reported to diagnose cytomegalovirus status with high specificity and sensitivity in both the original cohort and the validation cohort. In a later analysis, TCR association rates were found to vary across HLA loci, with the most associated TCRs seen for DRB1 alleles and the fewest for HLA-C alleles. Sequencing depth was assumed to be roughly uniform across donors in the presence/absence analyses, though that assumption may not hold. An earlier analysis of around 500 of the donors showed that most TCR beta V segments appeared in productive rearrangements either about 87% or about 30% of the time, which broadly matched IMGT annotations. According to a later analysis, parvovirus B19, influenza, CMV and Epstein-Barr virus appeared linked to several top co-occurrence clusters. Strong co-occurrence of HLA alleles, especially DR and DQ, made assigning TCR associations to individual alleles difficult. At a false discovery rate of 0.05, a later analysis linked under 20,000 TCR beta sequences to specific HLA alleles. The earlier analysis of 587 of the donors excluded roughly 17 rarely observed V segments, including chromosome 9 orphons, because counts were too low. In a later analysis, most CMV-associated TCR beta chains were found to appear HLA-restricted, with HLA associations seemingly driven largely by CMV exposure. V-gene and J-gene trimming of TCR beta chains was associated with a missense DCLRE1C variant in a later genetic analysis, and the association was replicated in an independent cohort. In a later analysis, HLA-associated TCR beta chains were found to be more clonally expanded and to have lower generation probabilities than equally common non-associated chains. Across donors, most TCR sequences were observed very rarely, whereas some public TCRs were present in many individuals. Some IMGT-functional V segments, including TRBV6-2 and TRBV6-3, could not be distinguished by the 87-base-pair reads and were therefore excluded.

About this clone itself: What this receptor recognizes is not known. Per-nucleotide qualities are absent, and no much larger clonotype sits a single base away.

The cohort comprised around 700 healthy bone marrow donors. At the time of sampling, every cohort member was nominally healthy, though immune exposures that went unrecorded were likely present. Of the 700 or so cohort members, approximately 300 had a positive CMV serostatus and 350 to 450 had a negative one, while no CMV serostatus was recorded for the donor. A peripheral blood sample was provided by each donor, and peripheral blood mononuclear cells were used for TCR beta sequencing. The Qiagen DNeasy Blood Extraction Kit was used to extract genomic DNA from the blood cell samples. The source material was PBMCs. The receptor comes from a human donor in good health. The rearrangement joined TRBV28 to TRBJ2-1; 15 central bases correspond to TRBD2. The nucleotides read TGTGCCGGAAGGACTAGCGGGAGGGCCAATGAGCAGTTCTTC. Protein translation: CAGRTSGRANEQFF.